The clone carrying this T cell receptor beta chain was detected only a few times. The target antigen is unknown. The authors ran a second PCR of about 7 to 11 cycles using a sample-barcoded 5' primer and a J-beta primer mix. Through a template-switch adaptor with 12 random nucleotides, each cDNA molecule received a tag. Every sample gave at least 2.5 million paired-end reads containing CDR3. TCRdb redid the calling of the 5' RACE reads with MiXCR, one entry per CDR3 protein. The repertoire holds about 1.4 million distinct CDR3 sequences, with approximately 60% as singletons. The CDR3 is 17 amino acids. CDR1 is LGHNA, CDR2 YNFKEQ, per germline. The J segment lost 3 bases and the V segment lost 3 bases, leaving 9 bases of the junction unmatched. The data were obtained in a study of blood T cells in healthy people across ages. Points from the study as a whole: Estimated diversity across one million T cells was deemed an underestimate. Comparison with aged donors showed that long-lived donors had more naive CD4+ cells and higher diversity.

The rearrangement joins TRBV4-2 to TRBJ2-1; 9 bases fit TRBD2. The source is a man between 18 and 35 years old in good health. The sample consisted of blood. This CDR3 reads CASSHQTSGSCYNEQFF. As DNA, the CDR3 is TGTGCCAGCAGCCACCAGACTAGCGGAAGCTGCTACAATGAGCAGTTCTTC.